The rows below give T cell receptor beta chains drawn from one sample of a study of early T cells in non-severe SARS-CoV-2 infection. TCRdb recomputed calls from the 5' RACE reads with MiXCR, one row per CDR3 protein. Altogether approximately 71,000 distinct CDR3 sequences are present, around 9.9% being singletons, with the ten largest covering 6.4%. The sample taken for sequencing was whole blood. These receptors were taken from an adult who was a healthcare worker with PCR-confirmed SARS-CoV-2 infection or an uninfected control (not recorded which). Each CDR3 is given without its conserved first and last residue. Some rows mark clone size as missing; the rest say once, few, many or name a class of expanded clone.

v_call clone_size cdr3_aa
TRBV13 many ASSLDQIEQF
TRBV20-1 many SARALMAGGRNTEAF
TRBV29-1 many SVVQPSGSNEQF
TRBV7-2 few ASSPTVLSYEQY
TRBV7-9 medium-sized ASSSQLETQY
TRBV30 - AWSTGTSGRNIQY
TRBV12-3/TRBV12-4 many ASSLFGTGTGNTIY
TRBV12-3/TRBV12-4 many ASSLIAGGANEQF
TRBV6-1 many ASRETGSDTQY
TRBV9 few ASSSLGGIRTEAF
TRBV11-2 many ASSLDLSGGYT
TRBV21-1 - ASSKCGRNEQF
TRBV6-4 - ASSVAGEADTQY
TRBV3-1 few ASQSQALNSPLH
TRBV14 few ASSQGVAIQY
TRBV9 few ASGRSVNEQF
TRBV28 many ASSFGDPAYEQY
TRBV3-1 - ASSQKYNEQF
TRBV14 many ASSRLLEGTEAF
TRBV5-1 - ASAEEGHSYEQY
TRBV28 many ASSEGQGKNIQY
TRBV7-8 many ASSPGLAETLGV
TRBV5-1 - ASRRKGLGHNEQF
TRBV5-1 few ASSLDLSGANVLT
TRBV6-5 many ASSYSIPAGNQPQH
TRBV29-1 - SVVGSYEQY
TRBV28 few ASGHQPNSPLH
TRBV12-3/TRBV12-4 - ASTRRENTGELF
TRBV5-1 many ASNLAGTSGVTF
TRBV12-5 many ASGFYNTEAF
TRBV5-4 - ASSRRDRLVDEQY
TRBV4-2 - ASSQGVTRSGANVLT
TRBV6-6 many ASSREVSGELF
TRBV7-9 many ASSLLPGRPEAF
TRBV10-1 few ASSESFYEQY
TRBV5-4 few ASSLEGLGGETQY
TRBV12-3/TRBV12-4 - ASSQPTDTQY
TRBV4-1 - ASSPPGLADRNSYNEQF
TRBV5-5 many ASSMTASYEQY
TRBV27 - ASNAGGGYNEQF
TRBV4-3 - ASSPAHDYEQY
TRBV20-1 few SASHEGKETQY
TRBV29-1 many SVIGTGSDNEQF
TRBV6-5 few ASSYSPGGRETQY
TRBV10-3 many AIRADSYNEQF
TRBV11-2 - ASSLDPAWDEQY